Shown below are 22 T cell receptor beta chains from a single sample sequenced in a study of early T cells in non-severe SARS-CoV-2 infection. TCRdb re-called the 5' RACE reads through MiXCR, storing one row per CDR3 protein. The data show about 56,000 distinct CDR3 sequences, around 16% seen once. This sample comprised whole blood, obtained at baseline. Source of these receptors: an adult who was a healthcare worker with PCR-confirmed SARS-CoV-2 infection or an uninfected control (not recorded which).

There are many counts of this clonotype. The chain recombines TRBV4-2 with TRBJ2-1; 9 positions agree with TRBD1. The CDR3 consists of 15 residues. V lost 2 bases, J lost 6 bases, and 5 bases stayed unmatched. Germline CDR1 reads LGHNA; CDR2 reads YNFKEQ. The CDR3 loop reads CASSQPGQGVNEQFF. CDR3 in DNA: TGTGCCAGCAGCCAACCGGGACAGGGCGTCAATGAGCAGTTCTTC.

This clonotype was detected only a few times. V gene TRBV6-5 combines with J gene TRBJ1-2; a possible D gene is TRBD1 (6 bases). The germline CDR1 and CDR2 sequences are MNHEY and SVGAGI. This CDR3 comprises 14 residues. Trimming pared 4 bases from V and 4 bases from J, leaving 13 bases between. The CDR3 region is CASSSLRGLYGYTF. The CDR3 bases are TGTGCCAGCAGTTCCCTCAGGGGACTCTATGGCTACACCTTC.

This clonotype was counted ten times or more. V is TRBV6-6 and J is TRBJ2-3; D might be TRBD1 (5 bases). Germline V lookup: CDR1 MNHNY, CDR2 SVGAGI (reference sequence). The CDR3 totals 12 residues. Trimming cost V 10 bases and J 2 bases, with 10 bases left between them. CDR3 loop: CATDRDTDTQYF. CDR3 in DNA: TGTGCCACTGACAGAGACACAGATACGCAGTATTTT.

In its sample, this clonotype was seen many times. The V and J genes are TRBV2 and TRBJ1-1, with 7 bases aligning to TRBD1. CDR1 is SNHLY and CDR2 is FYNNEI in the germline V gene. The CDR3 sequence is 12 residues long. V was pared by 3 bases and J by 7 bases, with 2 bases of the junction left unmatched. The CDR3 here is CASSDRDSEAFF. DNA of the CDR3: TGTGCCAGCAGTGACCGGGACAGTGAAGCTTTCTTT.

This clonotype has a handful of counts. This chain uses TRBV29-1 with TRBJ2-3; no firm D call. Germline V gene data show CDR1 as SQVTM and CDR2 as ANQGSEA. This CDR3 is 13 amino acids long. For the CDR3, the DNA is TGCACCCTAGAAGGGCTAGTCCCAGATACGCAGTATTTT. It specifies CTLEGLVPDTQYF.

This clonotype showed up just a few times. The rearrangement uses TRBV7-8 and TRBJ2-7; 7 nucleotides align to TRBD1. The CDR3 spans 15 residues. The germline V gene has CDR1 SGHVS and CDR2 FQNEAQ. Trimming at V came to 1 base and at J to 1 base, leaving 4 bases not matched to a gene. CDR3 region: CASSLDLGQSYEQYF. The CDR3 DNA follows: TGTGCCAGCAGCTTAGATTTGGGACAGTCCTACGAGCAGTACTTC.

This clonotype has a handful of counts. This chain uses TRBV7-2 with TRBJ2-5, with D tentatively TRBD1 (6 bases). This CDR3 is built from 13 residues. Per the germline V gene, CDR1 is SGHTA and CDR2 is FQGNSA. Deletions cut 4 bases from V and 2 bases from J, with 8 bases between. For the CDR3, the DNA is TGTGCCAGCAGCTCCGACAGGCAAGAGACCCAGTACTTC. Amino acid sequence: CASSSDRQETQYF.

This clonotype was recorded at least ten times. V usage is TRBV6-2 or TRBV6-3 and J usage is TRBJ2-1; D is ambiguous. The CDR3 totals 12 residues. Trimming removed 5 bases from V and 7 bases from J, with 9 bases in between. Germline loops: CDR1 MNHEY, CDR2 SVGEGT. The CDR3 DNA sequence: TGTGCCAGCAGTACAACCTCTAATGAGCAGTTCTTC. Its translation is CASSTTSNEQFF.

CDR3 sequence (DNA): TGTGCCAGCAGCCAAGGGAGCGGAGGCTATCGCACCCAGTTCTTC. Its protein product is CASSQGSGGYRTQFF. The genes are TRBV12-3 or TRBV12-4 and TRBJ2-1; tentative D call: TRBD2 (5 bases). The germline V and J ends were trimmed by 6 bases and 13 bases, with 25 bases remaining between them. The CDR3 runs to 15 residues.

This clonotype was recorded many times. The V gene is TRBV20-1, the J gene TRBJ1-1; unclear D gene. V was pared by 4 bases and J by 1 base, with 10 bases between. The CDR3 length is 13 residues. Per the germline V gene, CDR1 is DFQATT and CDR2 is SNEGSKA (reference sequence). In DNA, the CDR3 is TGCAGTGCTACCCAGGAGGAGAACACTGAAGCTTTCTTT. It yields the protein CSATQEENTEAFF.

The V and J genes are TRBV10-3 and TRBJ2-7; D gene ambiguous. Germline CDR1 and CDR2: ENHRY and SYGVKD. The CDR3 runs to 15 residues. V was cut by 0 bases and J by 7 bases, with 16 bases left in between. The CDR3 nucleotides read TGTGCCATCAGTGAGTCGAGATTTAACCGAGGAGAGCAGTACTTC. Amino acid sequence: CAISESRFNRGEQYF.

The J gene is TRBJ2-1, the V gene TRBV2; 10 bases align to TRBD1. Germline loops: CDR1 SNHLY, CDR2 FYNNEI. The junction had 13 bases not matched to a gene; V was cut back by 10 bases and J by 4 bases. This CDR3 has 16 residues. The CDR3: CATKNPDRGLYNEQFF. The CDR3 region has the DNA TGTGCCACTAAAAACCCGGACAGGGGGTTGTACAATGAGCAGTTCTTC. The full variable domain, rest sourced from reference TRBV2 and TRBJ2-1, is EPEVTQTPSHQVTQMGQEVILRCVPISNHLYFYWYRQILGQKVEFLVSFYNNEISEKSEIFDDQFSVERPDGSNFTLKIRSTKLEDSAMYFCATKNPDRGLYNEQFFGPGTRLTVL.

This clonotype was found many times. The gene calls are TRBV28 and TRBJ1-2, with 8 bases lining up with TRBD1. CDR1 is MDHEN and CDR2 is SYDVKM in the germline V gene. The CDR3 totals 18 residues. Losses at the gene ends were 5 bases for V and 0 bases for J; bases not matched to a gene: 14. CDR3 nucleotide sequence: TGTGCCAGCAGTGGGGCCGGGACAGGAAAACCAACTAACTATGGCTACACCTTC. This sequence encodes CASSGAGTGKPTNYGYTF.

CDR3 protein: CASRSNTGELFF. CDR3 DNA sequence: TGTGCCAGCAGATCGAACACCGGGGAGCTGTTTTTT. The chain recombines TRBV7-9 with TRBJ2-2, with D uncertain. The CDR3 contains 12 residues. Germline values: CDR1 SEHNR, CDR2 FQNEAQ (reference sequence). V lost 6 bases to trimming and J lost 0 bases, with 2 bases between them.

This clonotype was detected a few times. The CDR3 region is CASSLGQGYYEQYF. The CDR3 DNA reads TGTGCCAGCAGTTTGGGGCAGGGCTACTACGAGCAGTACTTC. This chain connects TRBV27 to TRBJ2-7, with D tentatively TRBD1 (5 bases). Per the germline V gene, CDR1 is MNHEY and CDR2 is SMNVEV (reference sequence). This CDR3 is built from 14 residues. Trimming cost V 3 bases and J 3 bases, with 12 bases left between them.

In its sample, this clonotype was seen a few times. The chain couples TRBV29-1 to TRBJ2-1; 7 nucleotides align to TRBD2. After removal of 3 bases from V and 5 bases from J, the junction contained 13 bases not matched to a gene. Germline V lookup: CDR1 SQVTM, CDR2 ANQGSEA. The length of the CDR3 is 16 residues. The CDR3 region is CSVEGLSSGVNNEQFF. As DNA, the CDR3 is TGCAGCGTTGAGGGGCTGTCTAGCGGAGTTAACAATGAGCAGTTCTTC.

The chain couples TRBV11-2 to TRBJ2-7; D is unresolved. Germline values: CDR1 SGHAT, CDR2 FQNNGV. With 4 bases removed from V and 3 bases from J, the gap between germline ends came to 7 bases. This CDR3 region has 12 residues. The CDR3 DNA reads TGTGCCAGCAGCTCGACACTCTACGAGCAGTACTTC. This encodes CASSSTLYEQYF.

The rearrangement joins TRBV7-8 to TRBJ1-2; 7 positions agree with TRBD1. Germline V gene data show CDR1 as SGHVS and CDR2 as FQNEAQ. This CDR3 has 14 amino acids. J gave up 11 bases and V 2 bases, and 11 bases lay outside the gene matches. The CDR3 here is CASSLSRDSHRYTF. The CDR3 DNA reads as TGTGCCAGCAGCTTATCCCGGGACAGTCATCGTTACACCTTC.

This clonotype is termed medium-sized. J is TRBJ1-1 and V is TRBV6-6; 7 bases align to TRBD1. J lost 4 bases, V lost 9 bases, and 14 bases had no gene match. CDR3 length: 15 residues. From germline, CDR1 is MNHNY and CDR2 SVGAGI (reference sequence). In DNA, the CDR3 is TGTGCCAGTTATCGCCCGCAGGGGGAAGTCACTGAAGCTTTCTTT. Amino acids: CASYRPQGEVTEAFF.

The genes are TRBV29-1 and TRBJ2-5; D possibly corresponds to TRBD1 (6 bases). Germline CDR1 reads SQVTM; CDR2 reads ANQGSEA. V was trimmed by 0 bases and J by 2 bases, leaving 10 bases between them. The CDR3 extends over 14 amino acids. The CDR3 DNA reads TGCAGCGTTGAAGACACAGGGTTACAAGAGACCCAGTACTTC. As protein: CSVEDTGLQETQYF. Using reference TRBV29-1 and TRBJ2-5 for the parts outside the CDR3, the full variable domain is SAVISQKPSRDICQRGTSLTIQCQVDSQVTMMFWYRQQPGQSLTLIATANQGSEATYESGFVIDKFPISRPNLTFSTLTVSNMSPEDSSIYLCSVEDTGLQETQYFGPGTRLLVL.

J is TRBJ1-1 and V is TRBV5-6, with D perhaps matching TRBD1 (6 bases). The CDR3 runs 17 residues. V was cut by 1 base and J by 12 bases, with 28 bases left in between. CDR1 and CDR2 from the germline V gene are SGHDT and YYEEEE. DNA for the CDR3: TGTGCCAGCAGCTTGTTTTCCGGGGGCAAGTCCACGACCAGGCCTTTCTTT. Translated: CASSLFSGGKSTTRPFF.

This clonotype was detected ten times or more. This chain joins TRBV18 and TRBJ2-5, with 7 bases that match TRBD2. J lost 5 bases, V lost 4 bases, and 13 bases had no gene match. The germline CDR1 and CDR2 sequences are KGHSH and LQKENI. The CDR3 extends over 16 amino acids. The CDR3 is CASSQGLMGRGETQYF. The CDR3 DNA sequence: TGTGCCAGCTCACAGGGACTAATGGGCCGAGGGGAGACCCAGTACTTC. Full variable domain (outside the CDR3, taken from reference TRBV18 and TRBJ2-5): NAGVMQNPRHLVRRRGQEARLRCSPMKGHSHVYWYRQLPEEGLKFMVYLQKENIIDESGMPKERFSAEFPKEGPSILRIQQVVRGDSAAYFCASSQGLMGRGETQYFGPGTRLLVL.